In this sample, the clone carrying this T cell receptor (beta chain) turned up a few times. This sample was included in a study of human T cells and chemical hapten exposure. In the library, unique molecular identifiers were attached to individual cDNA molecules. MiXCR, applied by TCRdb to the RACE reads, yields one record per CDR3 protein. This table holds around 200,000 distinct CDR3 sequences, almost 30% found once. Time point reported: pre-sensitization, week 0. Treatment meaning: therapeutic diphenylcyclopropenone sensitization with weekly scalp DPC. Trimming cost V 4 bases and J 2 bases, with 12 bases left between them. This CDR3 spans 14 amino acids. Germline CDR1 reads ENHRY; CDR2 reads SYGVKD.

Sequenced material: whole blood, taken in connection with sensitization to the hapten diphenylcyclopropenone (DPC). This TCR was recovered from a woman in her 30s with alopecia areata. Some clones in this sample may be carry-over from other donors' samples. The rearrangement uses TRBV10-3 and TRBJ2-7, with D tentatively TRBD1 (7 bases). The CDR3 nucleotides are TGTGCCATCAGTGCGGGGGACAGACCCTACGAGCAGTACTTC. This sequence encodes CAISAGDRPYEQYF.